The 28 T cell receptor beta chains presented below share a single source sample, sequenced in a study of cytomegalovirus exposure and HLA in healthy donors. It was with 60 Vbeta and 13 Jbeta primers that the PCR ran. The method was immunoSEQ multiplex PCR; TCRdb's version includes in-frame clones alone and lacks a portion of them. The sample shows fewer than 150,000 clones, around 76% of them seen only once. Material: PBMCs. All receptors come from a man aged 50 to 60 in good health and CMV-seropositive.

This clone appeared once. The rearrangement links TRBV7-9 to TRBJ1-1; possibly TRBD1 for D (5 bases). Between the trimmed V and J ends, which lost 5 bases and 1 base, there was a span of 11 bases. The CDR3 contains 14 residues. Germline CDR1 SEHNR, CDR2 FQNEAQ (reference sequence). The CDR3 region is CASSIGAGNTEAFF. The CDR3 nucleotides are TGTGCCAGCAGCATAGGGGCGGGGAACACTGAAGCTTTCTTT.

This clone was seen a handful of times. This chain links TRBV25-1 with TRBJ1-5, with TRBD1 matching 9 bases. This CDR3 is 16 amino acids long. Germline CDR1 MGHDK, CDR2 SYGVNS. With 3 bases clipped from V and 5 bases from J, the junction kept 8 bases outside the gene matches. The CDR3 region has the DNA TGTGCCAGCAGTGATCGGGTACAGGGGGCGGATCAGCCCCAGCATTTT. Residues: CASSDRVQGADQPQHF.

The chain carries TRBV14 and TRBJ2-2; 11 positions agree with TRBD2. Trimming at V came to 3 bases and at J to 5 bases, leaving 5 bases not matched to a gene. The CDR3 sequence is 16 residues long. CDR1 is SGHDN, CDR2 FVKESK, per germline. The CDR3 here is CASSQTSGITTGELFF. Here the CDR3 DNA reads TGTGCCAGCAGCCAGACTAGCGGGATCACGACCGGGGAGCTGTTTTTT.

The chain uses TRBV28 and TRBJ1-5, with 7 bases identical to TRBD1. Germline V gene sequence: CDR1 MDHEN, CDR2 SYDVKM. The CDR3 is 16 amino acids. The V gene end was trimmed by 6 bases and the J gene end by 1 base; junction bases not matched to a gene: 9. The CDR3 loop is CASSHKQGISNQPQHF. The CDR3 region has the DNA TGTGCCAGCAGCCATAAACAGGGGATAAGCAATCAGCCCCAGCATTTT.

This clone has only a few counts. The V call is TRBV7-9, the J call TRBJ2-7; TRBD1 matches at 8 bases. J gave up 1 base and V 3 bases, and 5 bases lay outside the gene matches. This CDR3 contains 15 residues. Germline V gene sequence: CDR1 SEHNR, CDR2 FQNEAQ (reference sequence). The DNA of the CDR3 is TGTGCCAGCAGCTTGGCGGGACAGGTGTCCTACGAGCAGTACTTC. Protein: CASSLAGQVSYEQYF.

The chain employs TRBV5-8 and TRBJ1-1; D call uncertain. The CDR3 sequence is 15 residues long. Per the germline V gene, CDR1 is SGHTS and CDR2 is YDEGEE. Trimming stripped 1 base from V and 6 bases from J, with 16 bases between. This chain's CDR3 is CASSLSGFREAEAFF. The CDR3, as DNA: TGTGCCAGCAGCTTGAGCGGATTCCGGGAGGCTGAAGCTTTCTTT.

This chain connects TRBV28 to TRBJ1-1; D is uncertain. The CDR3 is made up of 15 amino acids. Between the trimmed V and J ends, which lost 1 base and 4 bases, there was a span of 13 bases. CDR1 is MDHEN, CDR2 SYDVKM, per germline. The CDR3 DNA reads TGTGCCAGCAGTTTATCTTTTCGGGGAAGCACTGAAGCTTTCTTT. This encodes CASSLSFRGSTEAFF.

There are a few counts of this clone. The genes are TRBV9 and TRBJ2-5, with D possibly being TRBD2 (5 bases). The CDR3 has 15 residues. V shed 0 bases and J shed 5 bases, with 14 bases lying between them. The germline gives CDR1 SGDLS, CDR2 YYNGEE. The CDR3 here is CASSVVGSVGETQYF. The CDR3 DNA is TGTGCCAGCAGCGTAGTTGGTAGCGTGGGGGAGACCCAGTACTTC.

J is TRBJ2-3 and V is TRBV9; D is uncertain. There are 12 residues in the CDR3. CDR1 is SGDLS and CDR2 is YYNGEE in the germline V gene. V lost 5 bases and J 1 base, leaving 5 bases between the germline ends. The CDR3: CASRSGTDTQYF. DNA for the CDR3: TGTGCCAGCAGGTCAGGCACAGATACGCAGTATTTT.

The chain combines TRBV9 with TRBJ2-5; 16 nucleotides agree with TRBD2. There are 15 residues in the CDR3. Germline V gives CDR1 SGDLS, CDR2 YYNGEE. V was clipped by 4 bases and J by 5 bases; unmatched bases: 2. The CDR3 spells CASSPGLAGGETQYF. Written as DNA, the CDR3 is TGTGCCAGCAGCCCGGGACTAGCGGGGGGGGAGACCCAGTACTTC.

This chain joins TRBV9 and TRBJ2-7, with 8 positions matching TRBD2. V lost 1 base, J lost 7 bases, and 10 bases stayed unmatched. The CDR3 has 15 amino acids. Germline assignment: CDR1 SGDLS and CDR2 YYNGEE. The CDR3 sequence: CASSVRSGGQEEQYF. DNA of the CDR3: TGTGCCAGCAGCGTAAGGAGCGGGGGTCAGGAAGAGCAGTACTTC. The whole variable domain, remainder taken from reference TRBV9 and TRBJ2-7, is DSGVTQTPKHLITATGQRVTLRCSPRSGDLSVYWYQQSLDQGLQFLIQYYNGEERAKGNILERFSAQQFPDLHSELNLSSLELGDSALYFCASSVRSGGQEEQYFGPGTRLTVT.

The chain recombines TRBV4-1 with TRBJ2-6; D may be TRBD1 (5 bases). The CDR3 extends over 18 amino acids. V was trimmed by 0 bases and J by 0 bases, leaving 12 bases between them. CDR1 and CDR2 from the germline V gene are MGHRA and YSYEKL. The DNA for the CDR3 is TGCGCCAGCAGCCAAGAAAGGGGCAGTTTCTCTGGGGCCAACGTCCTGACTTTC. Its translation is CASSQERGSFSGANVLTF.

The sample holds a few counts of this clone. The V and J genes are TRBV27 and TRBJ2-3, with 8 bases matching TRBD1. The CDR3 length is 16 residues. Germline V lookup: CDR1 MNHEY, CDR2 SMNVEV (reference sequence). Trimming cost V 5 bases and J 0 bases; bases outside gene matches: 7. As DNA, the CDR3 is TGTGCCAGCAGTCCCTCGACAGGGGAAAGCACAGATACGCAGTATTTT. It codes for CASSPSTGESTDTQYF.

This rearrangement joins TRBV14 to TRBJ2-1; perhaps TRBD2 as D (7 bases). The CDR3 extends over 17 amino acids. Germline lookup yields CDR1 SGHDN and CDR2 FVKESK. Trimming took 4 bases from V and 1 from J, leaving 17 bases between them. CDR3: CASSPRGGGRSYNEQFF. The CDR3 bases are TGTGCCAGCAGCCCAAGAGGCGGGGGCCGTTCCTACAATGAGCAGTTCTTC.

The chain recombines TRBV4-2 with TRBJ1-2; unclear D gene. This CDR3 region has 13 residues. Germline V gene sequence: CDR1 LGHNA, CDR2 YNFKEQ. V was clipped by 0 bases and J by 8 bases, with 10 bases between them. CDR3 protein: CASSQEGRWGYTF. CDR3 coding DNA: TGTGCCAGCAGCCAAGAAGGGAGGTGGGGCTACACCTTC.

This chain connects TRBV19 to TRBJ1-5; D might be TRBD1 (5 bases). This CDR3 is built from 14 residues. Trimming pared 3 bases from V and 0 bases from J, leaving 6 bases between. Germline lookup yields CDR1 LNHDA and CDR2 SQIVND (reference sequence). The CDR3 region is CASSIQGSNQPQHF. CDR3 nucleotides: TGTGCCAGTAGTATCCAGGGTAGCAATCAGCCCCAGCATTTT.

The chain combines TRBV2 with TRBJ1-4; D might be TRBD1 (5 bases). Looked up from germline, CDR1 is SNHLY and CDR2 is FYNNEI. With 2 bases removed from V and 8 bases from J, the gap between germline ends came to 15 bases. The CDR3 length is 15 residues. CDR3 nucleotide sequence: TGTGCCAGCAGTGAACGCCTATCCCGGGGGGAAAAACTGTTTTTT. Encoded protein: CASSERLSRGEKLFF.

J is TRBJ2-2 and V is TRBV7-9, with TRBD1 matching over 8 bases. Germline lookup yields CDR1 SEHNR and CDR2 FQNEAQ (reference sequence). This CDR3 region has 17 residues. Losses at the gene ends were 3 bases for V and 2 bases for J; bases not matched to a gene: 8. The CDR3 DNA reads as TGTGCCAGCAGCTTTGCCAGGGACAGGCCAAACACCGGGGAGCTGTTTTTT. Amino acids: CASSFARDRPNTGELFF.

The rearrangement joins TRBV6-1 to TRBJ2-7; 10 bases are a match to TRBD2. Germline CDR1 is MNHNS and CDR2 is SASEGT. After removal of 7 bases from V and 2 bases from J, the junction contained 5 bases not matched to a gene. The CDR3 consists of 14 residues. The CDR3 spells CASITSGGAYEQYF. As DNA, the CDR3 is TGTGCCAGCATTACGAGCGGGGGGGCCTACGAGCAGTACTTC.

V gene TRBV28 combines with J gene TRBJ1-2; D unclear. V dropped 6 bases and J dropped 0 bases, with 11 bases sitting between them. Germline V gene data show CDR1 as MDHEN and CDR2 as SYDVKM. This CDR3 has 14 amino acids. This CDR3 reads CASRKSSSNYGYTF. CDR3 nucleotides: TGTGCCAGCAGGAAAAGCTCGTCTAACTATGGCTACACCTTC.

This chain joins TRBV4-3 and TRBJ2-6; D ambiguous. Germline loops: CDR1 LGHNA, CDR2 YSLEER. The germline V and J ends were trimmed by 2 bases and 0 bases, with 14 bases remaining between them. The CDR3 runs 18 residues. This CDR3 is CASSQSWPENSGANVLTF. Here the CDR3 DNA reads TGCGCCAGCAGCCAATCCTGGCCTGAAAACTCTGGGGCCAACGTCCTGACTTTC.

The CDR3 is CASSLVGGVNTEAFF. The CDR3 DNA is TGCGCCAGCAGCTTGGTTGGGGGGGTTAACACTGAAGCTTTCTTT. The rearrangement uses TRBV5-1 and TRBJ1-1; D is perhaps TRBD1 (5 bases). The germline V gene encodes CDR1 SGHRS and CDR2 YFSETQ. This CDR3 has 15 residues. The V and J ends lost 0 bases and 2 bases respectively, with 11 bases between them. The entire variable domain, with the rest obtained from reference TRBV5-1 and TRBJ1-1, is as follows: KAGVTQTPRYLIKTRGQQVTLSCSPISGHRSVSWYQQTPGQGLQFLFEYFSETQRNKGNFPGRFSGRQFSNSRSEMNVSTLELGDSALYLCASSLVGGVNTEAFFGQGTRLTVV.

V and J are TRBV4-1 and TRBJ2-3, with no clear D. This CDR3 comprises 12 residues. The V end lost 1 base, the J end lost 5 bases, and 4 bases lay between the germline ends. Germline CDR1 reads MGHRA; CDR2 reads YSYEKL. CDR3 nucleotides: TGCGCCAGCAGCCAAGCCGTAGATACGCAGTATTTT. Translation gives CASSQAVDTQYF.

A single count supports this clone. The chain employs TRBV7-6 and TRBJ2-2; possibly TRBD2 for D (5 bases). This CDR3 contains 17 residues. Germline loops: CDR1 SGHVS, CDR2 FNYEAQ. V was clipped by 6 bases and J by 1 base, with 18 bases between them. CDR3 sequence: CASSRMTGKGNTGELFF. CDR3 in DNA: TGTGCCAGCAGTCGAATGACCGGGAAAGGGAACACCGGGGAGCTGTTTTTT.

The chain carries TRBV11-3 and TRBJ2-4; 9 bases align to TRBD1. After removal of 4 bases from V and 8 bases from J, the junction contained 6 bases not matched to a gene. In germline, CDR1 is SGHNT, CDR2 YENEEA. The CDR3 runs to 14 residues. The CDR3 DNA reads TGTGCCAGCAGCTCCGGGACAGGGAGGGACATTCAGTACTTC. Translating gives CASSSGTGRDIQYF.

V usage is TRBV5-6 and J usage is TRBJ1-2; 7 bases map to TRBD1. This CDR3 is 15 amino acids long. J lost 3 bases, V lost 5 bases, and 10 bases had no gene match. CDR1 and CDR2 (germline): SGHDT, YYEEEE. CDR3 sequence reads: CASRPRDRAYYGYTF. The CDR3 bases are TGTGCCAGCAGGCCGCGGGACAGAGCGTACTATGGCTACACCTTC.

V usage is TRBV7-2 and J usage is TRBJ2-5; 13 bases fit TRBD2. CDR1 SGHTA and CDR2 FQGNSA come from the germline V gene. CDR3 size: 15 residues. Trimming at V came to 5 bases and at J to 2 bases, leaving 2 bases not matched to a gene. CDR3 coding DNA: TGTGCCAGCAGCAAGACTAGCGGGGGGCAAGAGACCCAGTACTTC. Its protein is CASSKTSGGQETQYF.

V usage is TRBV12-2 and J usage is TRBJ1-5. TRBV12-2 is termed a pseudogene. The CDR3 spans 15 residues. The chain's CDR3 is CASRRTQASNQPQHF. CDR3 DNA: TGTGCAAGTCGCCGGACTCAGGCGAGCAATCAGCCCCAGCATTTT.